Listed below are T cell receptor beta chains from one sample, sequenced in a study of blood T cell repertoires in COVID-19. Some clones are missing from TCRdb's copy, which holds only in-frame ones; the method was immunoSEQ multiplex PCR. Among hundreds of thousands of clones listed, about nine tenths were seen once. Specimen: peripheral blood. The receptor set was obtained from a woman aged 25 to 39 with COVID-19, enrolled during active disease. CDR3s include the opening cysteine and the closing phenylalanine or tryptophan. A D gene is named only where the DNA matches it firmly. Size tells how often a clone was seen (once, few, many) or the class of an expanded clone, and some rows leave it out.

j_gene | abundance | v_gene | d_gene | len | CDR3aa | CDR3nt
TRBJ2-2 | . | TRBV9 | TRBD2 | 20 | CASSEGQGLASARGTGELFF | TGTGCCAGCAGCGAAGGACAAGGACTAGCGTCTGCCCGGGGCACCGGGGAGCTGTTTTTT
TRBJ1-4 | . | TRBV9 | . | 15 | CASSVLRGSNEKLFF | TGTGCCAGCAGCGTACTAAGGGGTTCCAATGAAAAACTGTTTTTT
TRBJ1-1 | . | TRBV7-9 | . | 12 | CASSQPQGEAFF | TGTGCCAGCAGCCAGCCCCAGGGGGAAGCTTTCTTT
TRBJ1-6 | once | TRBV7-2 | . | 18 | CASSLVGSQRPWDSPLHF | TGTGCCAGCAGCTTAGTCGGGTCGCAGAGGCCCTGGGATTCACCCCTCCACTTT
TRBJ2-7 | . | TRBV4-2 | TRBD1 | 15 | CASSQDRGQAYEQYF | TGTGCCAGCAGCCAAGATCGGGGACAGGCCTACGAGCAGTACTTC
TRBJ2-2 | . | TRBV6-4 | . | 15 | CASSLNPSNTGELFF | TGTGCCAGCAGTCTAAATCCTTCGAACACCGGGGAGCTGTTTTTT
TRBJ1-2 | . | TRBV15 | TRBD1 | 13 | CATSRQGVDGYTF | TGTGCCACCAGCAGACAGGGGGTGGATGGCTACACCTTC
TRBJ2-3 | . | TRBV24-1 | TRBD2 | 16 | CATSEPSSGITDTQYF | TGTGCCACCAGTGAACCTTCTAGCGGAATTACAGATACGCAGTATTTT
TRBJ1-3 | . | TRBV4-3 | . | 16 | CASSQAGGGSGNTIYF | TGCGCCAGCAGCCAAGCGGGGGGTGGCTCTGGAAACACCATATATTTT
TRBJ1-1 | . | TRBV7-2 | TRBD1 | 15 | CASSQRQGGNTEAFF | TGTGCCAGCAGCCAACGACAGGGAGGGAACACTGAAGCTTTCTTT
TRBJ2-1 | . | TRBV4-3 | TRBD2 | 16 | CASSQDHQRGNNEQFF | TGCGCCAGCAGCCAAGATCACCAGCGGGGGAACAATGAGCAGTTCTTC
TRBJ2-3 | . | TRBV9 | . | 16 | CASSPGASGATDTQYF | TGTGCCAGCAGCCCAGGAGCGAGTGGGGCAACAGATACGCAGTATTTT
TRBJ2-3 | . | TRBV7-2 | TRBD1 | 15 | CASSFTGDLPDTQYF | TGTGCCAGCAGCTTTACAGGGGATCTTCCAGATACGCAGTATTTT
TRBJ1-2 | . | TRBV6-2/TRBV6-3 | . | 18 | CASSARASVSFSNYGYTF | TGTGCCAGCAGCGCGAGGGCGTCAGTGTCATTTTCTAACTATGGCTACACCTTC
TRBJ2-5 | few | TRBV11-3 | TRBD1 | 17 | CASSLGLQGDFQETQYF | TGTGCCAGCAGCTTAGGGCTACAGGGGGATTTCCAAGAGACCCAGTACTTC